These T cell receptor beta chains were read from a single sample in a study of T cell responses to AZD1222 COVID-19 vaccine. Sequenced by immunoSEQ multiplex PCR; TCRdb stores in-frame clones only, minus some. The sample has about 83,000 clones, more than 70% seen once. Specimen: peripheral blood, collected on day 0 of AZD1222 vaccination. The origin of the receptors is an adult in good health. CDR3s include the opening cysteine and the closing phenylalanine or tryptophan. The D gene is left open where the match is weak. Some rows mark clone size as missing; the rest say once, few, many or name a class of expanded clone.

d_gene	abundance	v_gene	j_gene	CDR3nt	CDR3aa
NA	NA	TRBV3-1/TRBV3-2	TRBJ2-5	TGTGCCAGCAGCTCCAGGGGTCCGGAGACCCAGTACTTC	CASSSRGPETQYF
NA	NA	TRBV28	TRBJ2-1	TGTGCCAGCAGCCGCCCAGGCTACAATGAGCAGTTCTTC	CASSRPGYNEQFF
NA	NA	TRBV28	TRBJ2-3	TGTGCCAGCAGTTCTGACACAGATACGCAGTATTTT	CASSSDTDTQYF
NA	NA	TRBV3-1/TRBV3-2	TRBJ2-3	TGTGCCAGCAGCCATAGCCCAGGGATTCTCACAGATACGCAGTATTTT	CASSHSPGILTDTQYF
NA	NA	TRBV11-2	TRBJ1-4	TGTGCCAGCAGCTTAGTCCCGGGGGCGGGTGAAAAACTGTTTTTT	CASSLVPGAGEKLFF
NA	NA	TRBV7-2	TRBJ2-7	TGTGCCAGCAGCTCCTATGGGTACGAGCAGTACTTC	CASSSYGYEQYF
NA	NA	TRBV27	TRBJ2-7	TGTGCCAGCAGTTCCTACCGACGGGGGAGCTCCTACGAGCAGTACTTC	CASSSYRRGSSYEQYF
TRBD2	NA	TRBV5-1	TRBJ2-1	TGCGCCAGCAGCCGACTTGGGACTAGCGGGAGGTTCGGATCCTACAATGAGCAGTTCTTC	CASSRLGTSGRFGSYNEQFF
NA	NA	TRBV7-6	TRBJ1-4	TGTGCCAGCAGCCCCACGCGCAGCCCGGAGGGGAAACTGTTTTTT	CASSPTRSPEGKLFF
TRBD1	NA	TRBV27	TRBJ1-6	TGTGCCAGCAGTTCCCTTCAGGGGGCGACCTATAATTCACCCCTCCACTTT	CASSSLQGATYNSPLHF
TRBD1	NA	TRBV19	TRBJ2-3	TGTGCCAGTAGGACAGGGACAAGCACAGATACGCAGTATTTT	CASRTGTSTDTQYF
NA	NA	TRBV21-1	TRBJ2-5	TGTGCCAGCAGCAAAGCTGGGAAGACCCAGTACTTC	CASSKAGKTQYF
NA	NA	TRBV5-4	TRBJ2-5	TGTGCCAGCAGCGCGAGGGCGGGGGGACAGTACCAAGAGACCCAGTACTTC	CASSARAGGQYQETQYF
TRBD2	few	TRBV7-9	TRBJ2-1	TGTGCCAGCAGAAAAGGCCTAGCGGGACACAATGAGCAGTTCTTC	CASRKGLAGHNEQFF
NA	NA	TRBV19	TRBJ2-7	TGTGCCAGTAGTCATACACCCTCCTACGAGCAGTACTTC	CASSHTPSYEQYF
NA	NA	TRBV6-5	TRBJ2-1	TGTGCCAGCAGTCCCCAGGGGGGCTCCTACAATGAGCAGTTCTTC	CASSPQGGSYNEQFF
TRBD1	NA	TRBV25-1	TRBJ1-4	TGTGCCAGCAGTGGTCCTGGGACAGGGAGCGAAAAACTGTTTTTT	CASSGPGTGSEKLFF
NA	NA	TRBV27	TRBJ2-5	TGTGCCAGCAGTCGGGTCGTTCAGCAGGTACTGTACCAAGAGACCCAGTACTTC	CASSRVVQQVLYQETQYF
NA	once	TRBV5-1	TRBJ2-7	TGCGCCAGCAGCTTGGAGGCGGGGGCCTGGGACGAGCAGTACTTC	CASSLEAGAWDEQYF
TRBD2	NA	TRBV15	TRBJ2-7	TGTGCCACCAGCAGAGATGGGACTAGCCCTAGGGAGCAGTACTTC	CATSRDGTSPREQYF
NA	NA	TRBV4-1	TRBJ1-3	TGCGCCTCGAGACAGCCGGGGGGCTCTGGAAACACCATATATTTT	CASRQPGGSGNTIYF
NA	NA	TRBV14	TRBJ1-1	TGTGCCAGCAGCCCCTTGACAGGGAACACTGAAGCTTTCTTT	CASSPLTGNTEAFF
TRBD1	NA	TRBV27	TRBJ1-4	TGTGCCAGCAGCCGTCCAGGGACAGGGGATGAAAAACTGTTTTTT	CASSRPGTGDEKLFF
NA	NA	TRBV11-3	TRBJ2-7	TGTGCCAGCAGCTTAAACAACTACGAGCAGTACTTC	CASSLNNYEQYF